Listed below are T cell receptor beta chains from one sample, sequenced in a study of cytomegalovirus exposure and HLA in healthy donors. Here immunoSEQ multiplex PCR was the method, and the copy in TCRdb shows in-frame clones only, minus some. The sample lists approximately 170,000 clones; roughly 89% were seen once. Sequenced sample: PBMCs. The receptors come from a woman aged 18 to 35 in good health and CMV-seropositive. Both conserved end residues are part of each CDR3. Fields, in order: V gene, J gene, clone size, D gene, CDR3 protein, CDR3 DNA. The D gene is left open where the match is weak. Size is stated for part of the rows, as once, few or many counts, or as a class when the clone is expanded.

>TRBV28|TRBJ1-5|-|-
CASSSPRSNQPQHF
TGTGCCAGCAGCAGTCCGAGGAGCAATCAGCCCCAGCATTTT
>TRBV5-6|TRBJ2-3|once|TRBD2
CASSFITSGADTQYF
TGTGCCAGCAGCTTTATAACTAGCGGAGCAGATACGCAGTATTTT
>TRBV5-1|TRBJ1-2|once|-
CASTPWGHYGYTF
TGCGCCAGCACCCCTTGGGGCCACTATGGCTACACCTTC
>TRBV2|TRBJ2-2|many|TRBD2
CASSGALAASNTGELFF
TGTGCCAGCAGTGGGGCCCTAGCGGCTTCGAACACCGGGGAGCTGTTTTTT
>TRBV6-1|TRBJ2-1|-|TRBD2
CASSDPWLAGVPEQFF
TGTGCCAGCAGTGACCCGTGGCTAGCGGGAGTACCTGAGCAGTTCTTC
>TRBV28|TRBJ2-6|-|TRBD1
CASSYARDRVSSGANVLTF
TGTGCCAGCAGCTACGCACGGGACAGAGTTTCTTCTGGGGCCAACGTCCTGACTTTC
>TRBV21-1|TRBJ1-2|-|-
CASSRTVPRTNYGYTF
TGTGCCAGCAGCCGGACAGTCCCGCGAACTAACTATGGCTACACCTTC
>TRBV4-3|TRBJ1-5|-|-
CASSPGPGTSYSNQPQHF
TGCGCCAGCAGCCCCGGTCCCGGGACAAGTTATAGCAATCAGCCCCAGCATTTT
>TRBV6-5|TRBJ1-2|once|TRBD1
CASSYIGTGGNYGYTF
TGTGCCAGCAGTTACATAGGGACAGGGGGGAACTATGGCTACACCTTC
>TRBV30|TRBJ2-6|-|-
CAWGLRVLTF
TGTGCCTGGGGACTCCGCGTCCTGACTTTC
>TRBV15|TRBJ2-3|-|-
CATSRGRYTDTQYF
TGTGCCACCAGCAGGGGGAGGTACACAGATACGCAGTATTTT
>TRBV9|TRBJ1-2|few|-
CASSVAGVDGYTF
TGTGCCAGCAGCGTAGCAGGGGTTGATGGCTACACCTTC
>TRBV6-1|TRBJ2-7|-|TRBD1
CASSGTGGYEQYF
TGTGCCAGCAGTGGGACAGGGGGGTACGAGCAGTACTTC
>TRBV5-1|TRBJ2-3|-|TRBD2
CASSLVLAGGTDTQYF
TGCGCCAGCAGCTTGGTCCTAGCGGGGGGCACAGATACGCAGTATTTT
>TRBV7-9|TRBJ2-7|-|TRBD2
CASSSLRAGALTYEQYF
TGTGCCAGCAGCTCGTTACGAGCGGGGGCCCTAACCTACGAGCAGTACTTC
>TRBV4-3|TRBJ1-2|once|-
CASSQGGGTFYGYTF
TGCGCCAGCAGCCAAGGGGGCGGAACCTTCTATGGCTACACCTTC
>TRBV2|TRBJ1-6|-|TRBD1
CASRLSGQANSPLHF
TGTGCCAGCAGGCTTTCGGGACAGGCTAATTCACCCCTCCACTTT
>TRBV5-1|TRBJ2-6|-|-
CASSPRNVPEAGANVLTF
TGCGCCAGCAGCCCACGAAACGTTCCCGAGGCGGGGGCCAACGTCCTGACTTTC
>TRBV6-1|TRBJ2-1|-|TRBD2
CASSEALGTSGYNEQFF
TGTGCCAGCAGTGAAGCGCTTGGGACTAGCGGTTACAATGAGCAGTTCTTC
>TRBV6-4|TRBJ1-2|-|TRBD1
CASSRQGSEGYTF
TGTGCCAGCAGCCGACAGGGATCGGAAGGCTACACCTTC
>TRBV19|TRBJ1-5|-|-
CASKPDGRTNQPQHF
TGTGCCAGTAAACCGGACGGGAGGACGAATCAGCCCCAGCATTTT
>TRBV4-3|TRBJ2-1|-|-
CASSQDRELDNEQFF
TGCGCCAGCAGCCAAGATCGGGAACTCGACAATGAGCAGTTCTTC
>TRBV5-1|TRBJ1-1|-|-
CASSLSVDTEAFF
TGCGCCAGCAGCTTATCAGTTGACACTGAAGCTTTCTTT
>TRBV18|TRBJ2-4|once|TRBD1
CASSPQGGEAKNIQYF
TGTGCCAGCTCACCACAAGGGGGCGAAGCCAAAAACATTCAGTACTTC
>TRBV6-1|TRBJ2-6|-|-
CASSLEDSGANVLTF
TGTGCCAGCAGCCTGGAGGACTCTGGGGCCAACGTCCTGACTTTC
>TRBV28|TRBJ2-7|-|TRBD1
CASSLTGGSEQYF
TGTGCCAGCAGTTTGACAGGGGGAAGCGAGCAGTACTTC
>TRBV6-4|TRBJ1-5|once|-
CASSDDKKRPQHF
TGTGCCAGCAGTGATGACAAGAAAAGGCCCCAGCATTTT
>TRBV4-2|TRBJ2-7|-|-
CASSQDLHSSYEQYF
TGTGCCAGCAGCCAAGATCTTCACAGCTCCTACGAGCAGTACTTC
>TRBV29-1|TRBJ2-7|-|-
CSGGGPSSYEQYF
TGCAGCGGCGGGGGCCCGAGCTCCTACGAGCAGTACTTC